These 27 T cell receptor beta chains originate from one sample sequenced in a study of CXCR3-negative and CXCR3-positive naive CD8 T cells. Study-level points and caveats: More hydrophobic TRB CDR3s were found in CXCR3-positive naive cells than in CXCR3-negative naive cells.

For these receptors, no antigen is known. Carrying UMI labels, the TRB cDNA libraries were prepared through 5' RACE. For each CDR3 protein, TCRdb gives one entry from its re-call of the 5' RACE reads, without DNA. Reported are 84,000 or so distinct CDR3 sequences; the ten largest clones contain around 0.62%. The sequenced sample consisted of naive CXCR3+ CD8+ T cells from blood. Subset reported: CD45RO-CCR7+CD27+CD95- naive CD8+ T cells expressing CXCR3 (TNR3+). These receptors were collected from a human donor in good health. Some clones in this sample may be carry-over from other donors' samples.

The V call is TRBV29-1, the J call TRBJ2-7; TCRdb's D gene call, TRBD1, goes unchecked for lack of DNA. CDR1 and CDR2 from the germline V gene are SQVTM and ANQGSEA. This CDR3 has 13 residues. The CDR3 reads CSVGQRSSYEQYF.

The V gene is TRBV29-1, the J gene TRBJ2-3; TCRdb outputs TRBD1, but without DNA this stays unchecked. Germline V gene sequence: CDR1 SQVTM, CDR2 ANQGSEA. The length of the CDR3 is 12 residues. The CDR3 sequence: CSVEGQEQSQYF.

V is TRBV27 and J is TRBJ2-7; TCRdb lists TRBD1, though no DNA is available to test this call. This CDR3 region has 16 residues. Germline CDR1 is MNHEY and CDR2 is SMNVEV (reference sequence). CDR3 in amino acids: CASSPRLGQAVLEQYF.

The CDR3 spells CASNQDYEYEQYF. The chain employs TRBV4-3 and TRBJ2-7. The CDR3 sequence is 13 residues long. The V gene's germline CDR1 is LGHNA and CDR2 YSLEER.

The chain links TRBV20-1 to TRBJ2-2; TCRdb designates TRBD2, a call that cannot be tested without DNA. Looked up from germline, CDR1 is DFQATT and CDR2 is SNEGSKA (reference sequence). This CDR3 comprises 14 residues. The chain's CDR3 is CSAIRGRETGELFF.

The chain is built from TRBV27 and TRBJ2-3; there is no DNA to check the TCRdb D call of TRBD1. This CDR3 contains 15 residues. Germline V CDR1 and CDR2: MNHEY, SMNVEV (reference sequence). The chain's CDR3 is CASSSGPLATDTQYF.

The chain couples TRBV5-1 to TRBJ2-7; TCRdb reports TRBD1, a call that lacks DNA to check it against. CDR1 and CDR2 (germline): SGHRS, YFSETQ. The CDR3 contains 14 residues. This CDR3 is CASSPDREGYEQYF.

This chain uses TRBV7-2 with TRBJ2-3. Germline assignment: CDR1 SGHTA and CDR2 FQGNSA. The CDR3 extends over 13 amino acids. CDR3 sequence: CASSSLHEVGQYF. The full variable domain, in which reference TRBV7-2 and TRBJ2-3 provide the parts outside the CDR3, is GAGVSQSPSNKVTEKGKDVELRCDPISGHTALYWYRQSLGQGLEFLIYFQGNSAPDKSGLPSDRFSAERTGGSVSTLTIQRTQQEDSAVYLCASSSLHEVGQYFGPGTRLTVL.

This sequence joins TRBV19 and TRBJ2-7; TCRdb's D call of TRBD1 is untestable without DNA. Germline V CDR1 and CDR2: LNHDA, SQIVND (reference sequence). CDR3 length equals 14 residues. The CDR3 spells CASTPGAASYEQYF.

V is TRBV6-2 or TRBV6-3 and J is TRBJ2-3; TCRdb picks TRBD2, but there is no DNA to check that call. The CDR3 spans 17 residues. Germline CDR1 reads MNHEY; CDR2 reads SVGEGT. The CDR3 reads CASSYFSSEGRTDTQYF.

CDR3 protein: CASTPLIQDTPTNTEAFF. The chain couples TRBV6-1 to TRBJ1-1; the D call of TRBD1 rests on TCRdb alone, since no DNA is present to check it. The CDR3 consists of 18 residues. CDR1 is MNHNS, CDR2 SASEGT, per germline.

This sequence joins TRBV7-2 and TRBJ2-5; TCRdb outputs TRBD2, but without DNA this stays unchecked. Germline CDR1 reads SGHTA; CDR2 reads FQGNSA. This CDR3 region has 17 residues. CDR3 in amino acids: CASSLEWRGGLVETQYF.

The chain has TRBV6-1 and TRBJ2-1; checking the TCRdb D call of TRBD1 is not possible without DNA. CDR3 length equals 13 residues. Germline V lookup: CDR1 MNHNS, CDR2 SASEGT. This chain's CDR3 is CAIQGEENNEQFF.

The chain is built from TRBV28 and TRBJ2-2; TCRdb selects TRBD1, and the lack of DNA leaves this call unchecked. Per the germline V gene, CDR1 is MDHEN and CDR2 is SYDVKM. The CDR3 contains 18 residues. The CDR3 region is CASSFLPGQGAPTGELFF. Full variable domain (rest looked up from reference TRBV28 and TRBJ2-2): DVKVTQSSRYLVKRTGEKVFLECVQDMDHENMFWYRQDPGLGLRLIYFSYDVKMKEKGDIPEGYSVSREKKERFSLILESASTNQTSMYLCASSFLPGQGAPTGELFFGEGSRLTVL.

The CDR3 here is CSVGDRGTYEQYF. The rearrangement links TRBV20-1 to TRBJ2-7; TCRdb selects TRBD1, and the lack of DNA leaves this call unchecked. In germline, CDR1 is DFQATT, CDR2 SNEGSKA (reference sequence). This CDR3 region has 13 residues.

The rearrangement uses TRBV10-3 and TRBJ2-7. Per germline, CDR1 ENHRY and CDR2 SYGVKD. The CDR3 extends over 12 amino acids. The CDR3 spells CAISQREKGQYF.

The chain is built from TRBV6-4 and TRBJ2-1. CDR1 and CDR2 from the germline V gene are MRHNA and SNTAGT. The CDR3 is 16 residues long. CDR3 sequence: CASSDVVTKEYNEQFF.

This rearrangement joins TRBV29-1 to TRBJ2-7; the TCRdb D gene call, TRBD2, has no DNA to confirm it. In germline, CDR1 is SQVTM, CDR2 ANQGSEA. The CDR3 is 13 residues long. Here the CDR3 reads CSVGEPETYEQYF.

Here the CDR3 reads CASSLGTSGGAYNEQFF. V is TRBV28 and J is TRBJ2-1; TCRdb gives TRBD2 as the D gene, but with no DNA this cannot be confirmed. This CDR3 comprises 17 residues. Germline V CDR1 and CDR2: MDHEN, SYDVKM. Full variable domain (missing parts from reference TRBV28 and TRBJ2-1): DVKVTQSSRYLVKRTGEKVFLECVQDMDHENMFWYRQDPGLGLRLIYFSYDVKMKEKGDIPEGYSVSREKKERFSLILESASTNQTSMYLCASSLGTSGGAYNEQFFGPGTRLTVL.

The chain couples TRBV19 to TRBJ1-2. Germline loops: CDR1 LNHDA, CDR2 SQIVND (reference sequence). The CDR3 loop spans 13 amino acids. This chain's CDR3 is CASSQTEAYGYTF.

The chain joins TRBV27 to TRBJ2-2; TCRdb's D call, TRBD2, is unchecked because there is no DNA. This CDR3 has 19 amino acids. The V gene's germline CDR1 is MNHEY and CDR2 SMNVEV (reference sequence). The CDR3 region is CASSFVATSGGADTGELFF.

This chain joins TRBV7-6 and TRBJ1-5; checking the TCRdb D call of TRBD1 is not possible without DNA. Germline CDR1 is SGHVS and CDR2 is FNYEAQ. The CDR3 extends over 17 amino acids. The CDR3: CASSLEFPRASNQPQHF.

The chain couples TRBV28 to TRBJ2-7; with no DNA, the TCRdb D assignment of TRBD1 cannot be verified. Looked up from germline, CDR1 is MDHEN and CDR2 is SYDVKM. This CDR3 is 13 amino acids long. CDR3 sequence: CASIRAFSYEQYF.

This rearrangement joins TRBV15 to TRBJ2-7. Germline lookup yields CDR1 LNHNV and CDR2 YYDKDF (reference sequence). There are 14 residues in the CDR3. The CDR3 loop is CATSRVTSHYEQYF.

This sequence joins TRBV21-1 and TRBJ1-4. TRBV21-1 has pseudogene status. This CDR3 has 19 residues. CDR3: CASSLHPVSAQTTNEKLFF.

This chain's CDR3 is CASSLGQGTVGANVLTF. V usage is TRBV28 and J usage is TRBJ2-6; TCRdb picks TRBD1, but there is no DNA to check that call. This CDR3 has 17 amino acids. CDR1 and CDR2 from the germline V gene are MDHEN and SYDVKM.

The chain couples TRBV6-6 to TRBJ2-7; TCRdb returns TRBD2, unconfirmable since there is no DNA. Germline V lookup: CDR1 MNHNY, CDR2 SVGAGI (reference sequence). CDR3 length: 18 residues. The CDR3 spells CASSYPPPSTSGIYEQYF.